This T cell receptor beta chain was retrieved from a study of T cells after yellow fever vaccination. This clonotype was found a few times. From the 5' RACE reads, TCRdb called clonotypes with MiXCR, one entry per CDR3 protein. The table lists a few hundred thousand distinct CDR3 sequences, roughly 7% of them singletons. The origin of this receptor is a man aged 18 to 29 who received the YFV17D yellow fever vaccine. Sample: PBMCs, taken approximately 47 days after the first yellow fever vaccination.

The CDR3 here is CASSQDPSFLGLQETQYF. CDR3 sequence (DNA): TGCGCCAGCAGCCAAGATCCCTCCTTCCTAGGGTTGCAAGAGACCCAGTACTTC. V is TRBV4-3 and J is TRBJ2-5, with D uncertain. Germline CDR1 reads LGHNA; CDR2 reads YSLEER. Trimming removed 0 bases at V and 2 bases at J, with 19 bases between. There are 18 residues in the CDR3.